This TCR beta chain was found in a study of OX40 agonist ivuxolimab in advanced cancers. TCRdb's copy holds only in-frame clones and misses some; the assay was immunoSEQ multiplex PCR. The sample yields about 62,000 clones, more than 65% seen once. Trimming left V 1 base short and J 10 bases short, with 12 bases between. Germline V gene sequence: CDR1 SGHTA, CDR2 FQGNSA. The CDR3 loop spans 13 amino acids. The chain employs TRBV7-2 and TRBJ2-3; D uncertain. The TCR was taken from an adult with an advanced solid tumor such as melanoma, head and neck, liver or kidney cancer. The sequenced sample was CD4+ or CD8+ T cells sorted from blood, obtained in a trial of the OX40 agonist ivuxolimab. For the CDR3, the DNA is TGTGCCAGCAGCTTAGATCCCGCGAGCCCGCAGTATTTT. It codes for CASSLDPASPQYF.